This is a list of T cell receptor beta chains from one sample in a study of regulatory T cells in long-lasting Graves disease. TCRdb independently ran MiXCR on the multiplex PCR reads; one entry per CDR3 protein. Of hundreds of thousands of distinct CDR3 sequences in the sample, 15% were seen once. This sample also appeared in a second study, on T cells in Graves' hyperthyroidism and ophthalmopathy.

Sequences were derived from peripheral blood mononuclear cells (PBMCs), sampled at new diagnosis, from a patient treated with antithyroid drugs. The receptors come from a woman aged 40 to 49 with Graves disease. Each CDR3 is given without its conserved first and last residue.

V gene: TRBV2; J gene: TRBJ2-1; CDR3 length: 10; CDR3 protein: ASSGPSGIQF
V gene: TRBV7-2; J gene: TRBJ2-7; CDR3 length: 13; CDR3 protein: ASSLEAGNLYEQY
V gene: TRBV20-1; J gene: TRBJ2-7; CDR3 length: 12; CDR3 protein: SARDRPRAYEQY
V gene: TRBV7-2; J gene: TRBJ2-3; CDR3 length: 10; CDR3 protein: ASSVTGDTQY
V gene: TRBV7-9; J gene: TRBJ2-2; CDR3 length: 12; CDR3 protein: ASSLQQNTGELF
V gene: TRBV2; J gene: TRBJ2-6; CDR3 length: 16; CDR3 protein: ASSRTSGRVGGANVLT
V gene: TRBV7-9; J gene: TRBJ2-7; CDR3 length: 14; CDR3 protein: ASSSSPQSGSYEQY
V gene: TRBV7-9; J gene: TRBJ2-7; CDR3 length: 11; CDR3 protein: ASSHGQGYEQY
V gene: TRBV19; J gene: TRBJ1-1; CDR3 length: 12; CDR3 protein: ASSIGTQNTEAF
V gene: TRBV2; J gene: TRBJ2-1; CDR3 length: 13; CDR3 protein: ASSWAGGFYNEQF
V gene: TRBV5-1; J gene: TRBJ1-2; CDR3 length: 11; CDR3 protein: ASSLDRGGGYT
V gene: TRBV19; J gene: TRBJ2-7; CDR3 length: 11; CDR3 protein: ASSIASGDEQY
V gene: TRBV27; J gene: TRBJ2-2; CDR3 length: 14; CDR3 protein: ASSPRLAGEAGELF
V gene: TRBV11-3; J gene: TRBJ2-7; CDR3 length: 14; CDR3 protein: ASSPRTSGGSYEQY
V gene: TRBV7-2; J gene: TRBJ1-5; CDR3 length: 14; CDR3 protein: ASSLAGPLSNQPQH
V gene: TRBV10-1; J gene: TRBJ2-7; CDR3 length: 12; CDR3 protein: ANIRWLAASEQY
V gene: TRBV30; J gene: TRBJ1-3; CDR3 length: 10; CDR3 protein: AWRGTGNTIY
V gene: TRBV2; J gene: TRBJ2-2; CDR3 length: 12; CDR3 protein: ASRVGKNTGELF
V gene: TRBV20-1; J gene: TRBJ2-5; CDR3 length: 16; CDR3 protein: SATKRSGTAILQETQY
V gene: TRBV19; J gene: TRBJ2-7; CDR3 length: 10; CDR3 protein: ASSMAGYEQY
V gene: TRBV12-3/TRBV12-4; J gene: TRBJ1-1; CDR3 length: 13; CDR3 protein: ASSSRDRGNTEAF
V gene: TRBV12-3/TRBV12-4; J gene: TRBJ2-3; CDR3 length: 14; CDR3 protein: ASSPNLAGGTDTQY
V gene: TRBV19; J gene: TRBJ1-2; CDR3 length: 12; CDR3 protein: ASSTPGVGYGYT
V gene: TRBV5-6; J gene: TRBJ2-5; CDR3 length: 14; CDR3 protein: ASSLAGLAGEETQY
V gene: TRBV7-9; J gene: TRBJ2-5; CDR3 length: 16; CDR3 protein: ASTGPELISGNGETQY
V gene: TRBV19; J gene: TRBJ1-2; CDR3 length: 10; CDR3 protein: ASGAAAYGYT
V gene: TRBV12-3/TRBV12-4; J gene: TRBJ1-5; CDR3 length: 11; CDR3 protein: ASSLSGNQPQH
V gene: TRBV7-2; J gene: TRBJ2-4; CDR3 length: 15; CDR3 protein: ASSKRTSDRFENIQY
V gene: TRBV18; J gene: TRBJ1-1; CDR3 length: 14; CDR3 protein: ASSPPNRVGNTEAF
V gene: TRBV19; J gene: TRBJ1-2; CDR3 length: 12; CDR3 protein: ASSPGGPNYGYT
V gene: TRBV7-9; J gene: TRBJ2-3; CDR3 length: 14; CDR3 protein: ASVVLLAGDTDTQY
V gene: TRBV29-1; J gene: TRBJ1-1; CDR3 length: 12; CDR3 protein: SVAVTAGYAEAF
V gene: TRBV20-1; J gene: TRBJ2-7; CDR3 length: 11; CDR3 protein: SARDVSSYEQY
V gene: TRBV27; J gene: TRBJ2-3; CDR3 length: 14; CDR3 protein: ASSLTGVISTDTQY
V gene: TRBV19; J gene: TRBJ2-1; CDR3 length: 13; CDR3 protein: ASSIGGTGYNVQF
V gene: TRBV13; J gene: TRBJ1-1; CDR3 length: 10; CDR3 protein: ASSIKNTEAF
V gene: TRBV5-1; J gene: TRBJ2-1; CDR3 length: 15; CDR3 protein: ASSLGLGRSSYNEQF